Listed below are T cell receptor beta chains from one sample, sequenced in a study of cytomegalovirus exposure and HLA in healthy donors. Assay: immunoSEQ multiplex PCR; the TCRdb copy retains only in-frame clones and omits some. In the table there are about 130,000 clones, 70% to 85% of which are singletons. The source material was PBMCs. The origin of the receptors is a woman between 45 and 65 years old in good health and CMV-seronegative. The CDR3 runs from the conserved cysteine through the conserved F or W. D genes are given only for firm matches. Not every row has a clone size; where given, it reads once, few, many or a size class.

V,D,J,size,DNA,CDR3
TRBV19,TRBD2,TRBJ2-1,.,TGTGCCAGTAGTTCCCCGGGACTAGCGGGAGCAAAAGGGACGAATGAGCAGTTCTTC,CASSSPGLAGAKGTNEQFF
TRBV10-2,.,TRBJ1-2,.,TGCGCCAGCAGTGAGGGGGGCCCTAATGGCTACACCTTC,CASSEGGPNGYTF
TRBV29-1,.,TRBJ1-5,.,TGCAGCGTTGTATTCCCGAATCAGCCCCAGCATTTT,CSVVFPNQPQHF
TRBV5-4,.,TRBJ2-4,.,TGTGCCAGCAGCCCTGCGGGTGGTCCCCAAAACATTCAGTACTTC,CASSPAGGPQNIQYF
TRBV7-8,.,TRBJ1-1,.,TGTGCCAGCAGCCAACCTAGACCCTCCCTCACTGAAGCTTTCTTT,CASSQPRPSLTEAFF
TRBV18,.,TRBJ1-2,.,TGTGCCAGCTCACCGGTCAGTCCCCCTGACTATGGCTACACCTTC,CASSPVSPPDYGYTF
TRBV6-1,TRBD1,TRBJ2-2,.,TGTGCCAGCAGTGGCAGCCTCGGGACAGGGATGATCGGGGAGCTGTTTTTT,CASSGSLGTGMIGELFF
TRBV30,.,TRBJ1-3,once,TGTGCCTGGAGGGTAGGGGGGGCTGGTGGAAACACCATATATTTT,CAWRVGGAGGNTIYF
TRBV27,.,TRBJ2-2,few,TGTGCCAGCAGCGCTAGTCGGTTTGGTTCCGGGGAGCTGTTTTTT,CASSASRFGSGELFF
TRBV12-5,TRBD1,TRBJ1-4,.,TGTGCTAGTGGTTCGCCGGGGACAGGGTACACAACTAATGAAAAACTGTTTTTT,CASGSPGTGYTTNEKLFF
TRBV28,.,TRBJ2-5,.,TGTGCCAGCAGGGAGGGGGGGAAAGAGACCCAGTACTTC,CASREGGKETQYF
TRBV10-1,.,TRBJ2-3,.,TGCGCCAGCAGTGGCCTTTCCGCCGGACACGGTGGGGATACGCAGTATTTT,CASSGLSAGHGGDTQYF
TRBV30,.,TRBJ2-1,once,TGTGCCTGGAGGGGGGGGCTCGTGGGTGGGCAGTTCTTC,CAWRGGLVGGQFF
TRBV4-3,TRBD2,TRBJ2-1,.,TGCGCCAGCAGCCAAGATAGGCTAGCGGCCCTACCTGTTAGTGTCTACAATGAGCAGTTCTTC,CASSQDRLAALPVSVYNEQFF
TRBV5-6,.,TRBJ1-1,.,TGTGCCAGCAGCTTGTGGGGGACAAACACTGAAGCTTTCTTT,CASSLWGTNTEAFF
TRBV9,.,TRBJ2-5,.,TGTGCCAGCAGCGTCTCACCCTCCCGCGGGGACCAAGAGACCCAGTACTTC,CASSVSPSRGDQETQYF
TRBV4-1,TRBD2,TRBJ2-1,.,TGCGCCAGCAGCCAAGGACTAGCGGGAGTTCTGTACGATGAGCAGTTCTTC,CASSQGLAGVLYDEQFF
TRBV28,.,TRBJ1-3,.,TGTGCCAGCAGTTTCTACTTTGGGGAGGGAATCGGAAACACCATATATTTT,CASSFYFGEGIGNTIYF
TRBV4-1,TRBD1,TRBJ2-1,.,TGCGCCAGCAGCCACCCAAGTCAGGGACAGAGCTCCTACAATGAGCAGTTCTTC,CASSHPSQGQSSYNEQFF
TRBV4-3,.,TRBJ2-5,.,TGCGCCAGCAGCCAAGAGTATGCGGGGTCAGAGACCCAGTACTTC,CASSQEYAGSETQYF
TRBV4-3,TRBD2,TRBJ2-7,.,TGCGCCAGCAGCTACGCGCGGACTAGTGGCTACGAGCAGTACTTC,CASSYARTSGYEQYF
TRBV7-2,TRBD2,TRBJ2-7,.,TGTGCCAGCAGCTTAGCCCCTAGCGGGAGGGCCAAATCCTACGAGCAGTACTTC,CASSLAPSGRAKSYEQYF
TRBV15,TRBD1,TRBJ1-2,once,TGTGCCACCAAGGGGACCTCGACGGGACAGTCGATCTATGGCTACACCTTC,CATKGTSTGQSIYGYTF
TRBV5-1,.,TRBJ1-1,.,TGCGCCAGCAGCCGGGACATAGATTCTGAAGCTTTCTTT,CASSRDIDSEAFF
TRBV6-5,TRBD2,TRBJ2-7,once,TGTGCCAGCAGTTTAATAGCGGGAGGGCCCTACGAGCAGTACTTC,CASSLIAGGPYEQYF
TRBV6-5,TRBD1,TRBJ1-4,once,TGTGCCAGCAGTTACTTAGGGACAGGGACAATTGAAAAACTGTTTTTT,CASSYLGTGTIEKLFF
TRBV5-1,.,TRBJ2-1,.,TGCGCCAGCACCCCAACTAGGCCGTCCTACAATGAGCAGTTCTTC,CASTPTRPSYNEQFF
TRBV9,.,TRBJ2-2,.,TGTGCCAGCAGCGTATATAGCGAGGCCGGGGAGCTGTTTTTT,CASSVYSEAGELFF
TRBV6-5,TRBD1,TRBJ1-4,.,TGTGCCAGCAGTCGACAGGGGGGAACTAATGAAAAACTGTTTTTT,CASSRQGGTNEKLFF
TRBV14,TRBD2,TRBJ2-1,.,TGTGCCAGCAGCGCACAATCTAGCGGGAGTCTGTTCTTC,CASSAQSSGSLFF
TRBV14,.,TRBJ2-5,.,TGTGCCAGCAGCCCCATCCGGGGAGAGACCCAGTACTTC,CASSPIRGETQYF
TRBV7-9,TRBD2,TRBJ2-7,.,TGTGCCAGCAGCTTAGGACTAGCGGGAGTCCACGAGCAGTACTTC,CASSLGLAGVHEQYF
TRBV29-1,.,TRBJ2-3,.,TGCAGCGACACCCGGGATAGCACAGATACGCAGTATTTT,CSDTRDSTDTQYF
TRBV27,.,TRBJ1-1,.,TGTGCCAGCAGTCCCACCTGGGCCAGTGGGCAAGTCCGTTTCTTT,CASSPTWASGQVRFF
TRBV27,TRBD2,TRBJ2-7,.,TGTGCCAGCAGTTTCAGGACTAGCGGGTACGAGCAGTACTTC,CASSFRTSGYEQYF
TRBV9,.,TRBJ2-3,.,TGTGCCAGCAGCGGTACCCTACAGGGTTGGACAGATACGCAGTATTTT,CASSGTLQGWTDTQYF
TRBV7-9,TRBD1,TRBJ1-1,.,TGTGCCAGCACCGCTATGACAGGGCGAGGGGACACTGAAGCTTTCTTT,CASTAMTGRGDTEAFF
TRBV27,.,TRBJ1-5,.,TGTGCCAGCGGGGGGGGGCCCGGCAATCAGCCCCAGCATTTT,CASGGGPGNQPQHF
TRBV28,TRBD1,TRBJ2-7,.,TGTGCCAGCAGTTTAGTCGGGACAGGACCCTACGAGCAGTACTTC,CASSLVGTGPYEQYF
TRBV7-2,TRBD2,TRBJ2-1,.,TGTGCCAGCAGCGTGGGACTAGCGGGAGCGTGGAATGAGCAGTTCTTC,CASSVGLAGAWNEQFF